The text below deals with one T cell receptor (beta chain). Its antigen is currently not known. Within one base of it there is no much larger clone, and no base qualities were kept. The data stem from a study of CD8+ T cells in alopecia areata listed by TCRdb under 2018. Context from the whole study: Treated patients were enrolled in an open-label pilot trial of oral tofacitinib, 5 to 10 mg twice daily, for moderate-to-severe alopecia areata. In treated patients, disease severity was measured using the SALT score, which gives the percentage of scalp surface area affected. Biopsies were taken from tofacitinib-treated patients at baseline and at 4 and 24 weeks of treatment, and a later scalp biopsy was taken in several of the tofacitinib-treated patients. Tofacitinib was administered for 6 to 18 months, and 6 months of follow-up off drug were then conducted to assess delayed response and recurrence. Clonality in the scalp was compared among normal scalp (n=4), patchy alopecia areata scalp (n=8), and alopecia totalis/universalis scalp (n=8). The study used high-throughput TCRbeta sequencing to examine T cell clonal expansion in alopecia areata, in both the C3H/HeJ mouse model and human patients. Human TCRbeta sequencing covered scalp tissue and sorted CD4+ and CD8+ peripheral blood T cells from patchy and totalis/universalis alopecia areata patients and healthy controls. The RNA source kit depended on sample type: the PAXgene miRNA kit for fixed scalp, the miRNeasy kit for PBMCs, and the RNeasy kit for mouse skin. TCRbeta CDR3 regions were amplified by immunoSEQ multiplex PCR using 35 Vbeta forward and 13 Jbeta reverse primers. General study outcomes and caveats: With tofacitinib, both scalp clonality and the number of expanded CD8+ clones among the top 100 scalp clones went down significantly. Unlike mouse skin, where gammadelta T cells dominate, normal human skin contains resident alphabeta T cells that get sequenced too, which complicates analysis of the scalp TCR repertoire. Because the treated cohort was small and included a single nonresponder, larger studies are needed to assess links between baseline CD8+ expansion and response. Shared TCR sequences between patients were less evident than in mice, which may be partly attributable to HLA diversity in the patient population. During tofacitinib treatment, many expanded lesional clones remained in scalp and blood, and this persistence may partly explain relapse after treatment is stopped. Compared with normal scalp, lesional scalp had higher clonality and more expanded CD8+ clones, particularly in alopecia totalis/universalis, a pattern that suggests antigenic drive.

The protocol used for the library was the immunoSEQ multiplex PCR assay. For TCR sequencing, RNA was extracted from every sample and reverse transcribed into cDNA to serve as template. SuperScript III was used for first-strand cDNA synthesis, primed with a 2:1 mix of oligo-dT and random hexamers. A synthetic immune receptor repertoire was used to measure amplification bias, and any remaining bias was corrected computationally. The source study handled its data this way. Raw reads were preprocessed to remove errors, and CDR3 was defined according to IMGT conventions as the region from the conserved cysteine to phenylalanine. To get clonality, Shannon entropy was normalized by log2 of the number of productive unique TCRs and the result was subtracted from 1. CD4 or CD8 identity of scalp clones was inferred by cross-referencing scalp TCRbeta sequences with sorted blood CD4 and CD8 repertoires. Here the immuneACCESS table is served through TCRdb, limited to in-frame sequences with V and J called. Missing clones are a known gap in these copies; in checked studies unresolved V genes cover under half, and the rest lacks a known reason. V and J calls and clone size are copied from that table; D and trimming were computed from the DNA. This sample has about 110,000 clones in its table, and around 83% of those were observed once. The top ten constitute around 25% of the sample.

The sample's time point label, in plain terms: about 25 weeks on oral tofacitinib. What this sample's treatment or condition label stands for: oral pan-JAK inhibitor, 5-10 mg twice daily. Lesional scalp punch biopsies and peripheral blood were obtained from alopecia areata patients. PBMCs were isolated by density centrifugation and stained for CD3, CD4 and CD8, after which CD4+ and CD8+ T cells were sorted on a FACSAria. The clonotype comes from a human donor with alopecia areata. Sequencing was performed on CD8+ T cells sorted from blood, taken at week 24, from a patient treated with tofacitinib.

This receptor carries the CDR3 CASSPGTPISTDTQYF. The nucleotide sequence reads TGTGCCAGCAGCCCGGGGACACCCATTAGCACAGATACGCAGTATTTT. This chain is built from TRBV5-6 and TRBJ2-3; D gene: possibly TRBD1, on 6 matching bases. V is reduced by 4 bases and J by 0 bases, leaving a spacing of 15 bases between them. CDR1 and CDR2 were assigned from the germline V gene as SGHDT and YYEEEE. CDR3 length: 16 amino acids, cysteine to phenylalanine. Only the CDR3 part of the read is kept: 48 bases, read in frame from the first base.